The present entry profiles one T cell receptor beta chain with its context. Its antigen is not known. CDR1 is KGHSH, CDR2 LQKENI, per germline. V gave up 3 bases and J gave up 5 bases, with 16 bases separating them. The CDR3 runs 15 residues. This specimen belongs to a study of shared clonotypes between healthy human individuals. General study results and limits: Clonotypes that were shared across a handful of donors made up about 4.5% of naive CD4 clonotypes.

Sorted subsets were amplified in replicate PCRs using about 200 ng DNA, approximately 30,000 T cell genomes. Assay used: immunoSEQ multiplex PCR; TCRdb lists only in-frame clones, some missing. The sample includes roughly 2 million clones, 85% to 95% of them seen just once. In the CD4+ fraction, cells were divided into CD45RA+ naive and CD45RA-negative memory subsets. The gene calls are TRBV18 and TRBJ2-5; TRBD1 is a possible D gene (5 bases). Sequencing used naive CD4+ T cells sorted from blood. Subset reported: CD45RA+ positively selected. This sequence was found in a man aged 18 to 29 in good health. CDR3 coding DNA: TGTGCCAGCTCACCTTCCATGGTAGGGGTTGAGACCCAGTACTTC. As protein: CASSPSMVGVETQYF.